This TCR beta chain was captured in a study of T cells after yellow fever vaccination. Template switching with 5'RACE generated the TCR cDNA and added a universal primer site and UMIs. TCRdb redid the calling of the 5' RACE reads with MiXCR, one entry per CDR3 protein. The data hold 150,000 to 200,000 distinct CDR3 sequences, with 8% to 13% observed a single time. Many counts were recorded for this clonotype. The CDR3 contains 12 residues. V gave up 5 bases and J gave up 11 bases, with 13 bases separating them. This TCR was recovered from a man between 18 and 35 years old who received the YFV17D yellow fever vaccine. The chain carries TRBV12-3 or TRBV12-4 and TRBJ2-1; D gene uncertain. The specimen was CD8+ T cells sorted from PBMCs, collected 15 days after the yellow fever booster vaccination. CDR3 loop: CASSPRLGKQFF. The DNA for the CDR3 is TGTGCCAGCAGTCCACGCCTGGGGAAGCAGTTCTTC.